This T cell receptor beta chain was profiled in a study of shared clonotypes between healthy human individuals (dated by TCRdb to 2018 to 2020). About the study as a whole: The cohort included a few men and a couple of women between 18 and 49 years of age. For each donor, CD4 naive and CD4 memory were each given three plates, CD8 naive was given two plates, and CD8 memory was given one plate. Libraries were prepared and TCR repertoires were sequenced by different laboratories using diverse techniques, in order to increase sequencing depth and limit assay-specific biases. To estimate repertoire size and how much clonotype sharing occurs between individuals, the study deeply sequenced the blood TCR repertoires of five healthy adults. Per donor, leukapheresis produced somewhere between about 0.8 and 9 billion PBMCs. Broader findings and caveats from the paper: Clonotypes shared by all four sorted-subset donors showed higher generation probabilities than non-shared clonotypes. About 5% of naive CD4, 3% to 4% of naive CD8, around 2.3% of memory CD4, and about 0.4% of memory CD8 clonotypes were shared across four donors. Only blood was sampled, and tissue TCR repertoires likely differ from those in blood. Rarefaction of sorted-subset datasets indicated incomplete sequencing despite the large sequencing depth. Larger estimated clonotype richness was generally found for naive subsets than for memory subsets. Pairwise subsampling led to the expectation that sequencing depth would affect the degree of clonotype sharing among donors. Because the study included a small number of donors, the genetic and exposure-history diversity represented was limited.

The junction carries 15 bases between V and J, which are trimmed by 5 bases and 5 bases respectively. The CDR1 and CDR2 encoded by the germline V gene are MDHEN and SYDVKM. The CDR3 measures 14 amino acids from cysteine to phenylalanine. Solely the CDR3 DNA is kept, with 42 bases framed from the first base. Healthy HIV-negative adults with no recently reported acute infections or vaccinations were included as donors. Every donor was a Caucasian adult residing in Nashville, Tennessee, USA. CD4+ T cells were enriched through magnetic negative selection, after which naive cells were positively selected on CD45RA and the remaining negative fraction served as the memory subset. After blood collection by leukapheresis, PBMCs were isolated using Ficoll-Histopaque density gradient centrifugation and then cryopreserved in the vapor phase of liquid nitrogen. Purity and quantity of every magnetically sorted T cell population were checked by analytical flow cytometry. Genomic DNA was isolated from every sorted fraction and measured by UV absorbance on a Nanodrop 2000c.

Turning to this clone: Its antigen is currently not known. No per-base quality is available; no much larger clone lies one base away.

TCR CDR3 regions were amplified from genomic DNA by multiplex PCR using the deep immunoSEQ assay. Extracted genomic DNA from each cell subset was distributed evenly across all wells of several immunoSEQ 96-well plates, and each plate was treated as a replicate. For sorted subsets, 150 to 250 ng genomic DNA, equal to some 28,000 T cell genomes, was loaded into each replicate PCR. Purified libraries were measured with a Qubit 3.0 fluorometer, size-checked on a Bioanalyzer 2100, and measured again with the KAPA Library Quantification kit. Every immunoSEQ 96-well plate was sequenced on a separate single-read 150-cycle Illumina NextSeq 550 flow cell. The published analysis was carried out like this. Because the immunoSEQ output included only junctional sequences and no quality scores, the filtering could not be the same as the filtering used for full-length reads. Sequences were annotated with PyIR, a Python wrapper for IgBLAST v1.9, and V/J genes and CDR3 were assigned using IMGT germline references. Reads were filtered out if the reads had weak V/J assignments (E-value above 1e-6), no CDR3, stop codons, out-of-frame junctions, or ambiguous translated residues. V3J clonotypes were defined by identical inferred V gene, J gene, and CDR3 amino acid sequence. Percentage overlap between repertoires was computed as shared unique clonotypes divided by the size of the smaller repertoire. Repertoire richness was assessed with RTK rarefaction, the Chao1 estimator, and Recon v2.1 estimates of unobserved clonotypes. For all TCRbeta clonotypes obtained by the gDNA method from a few donors, generation probabilities were computed with OLGA. TCRdb re-hosts the immuneACCESS table, in-frame sequences only. Its copies lack some clones; in the studies checked, an unresolved V gene accounts for under half of them, and the cause for the rest is not known. The DNA gave D and trimming, while V, J and clone size come from that table. Recorded for this sample are about a million clones; approximately 76% of them occurred a single time. The ten biggest clones cover about 1.5% of the sample.

The rearranged segments are TRBV28 and TRBJ2-5, with the D gene too uncertain to name. This sequence originates from a man aged 18 to 30 in good health. The source material was memory CD4+ T cells sorted from blood. The label giving this sample's cell subset or site can be read as: CD45RA-negative fraction. In nucleotides, the sequence is TGTGCCAGCAGTCGGAATGTCGTGGGGGAGACCCAGTACTTC. It encodes CASSRNVVGETQYF. This CDR3, with the reference TRBV28 and TRBJ2-5 proteins standing in past its ends, gives the full variable domain DVKVTQSSRYLVKRTGEKVFLECVQDMDHENMFWYRQDPGLGLRLIYFSYDVKMKEKGDIPEGYSVSREKKERFSLILESASTNQTSMYLCASSRNVVGETQYFGPGTRLLVL.